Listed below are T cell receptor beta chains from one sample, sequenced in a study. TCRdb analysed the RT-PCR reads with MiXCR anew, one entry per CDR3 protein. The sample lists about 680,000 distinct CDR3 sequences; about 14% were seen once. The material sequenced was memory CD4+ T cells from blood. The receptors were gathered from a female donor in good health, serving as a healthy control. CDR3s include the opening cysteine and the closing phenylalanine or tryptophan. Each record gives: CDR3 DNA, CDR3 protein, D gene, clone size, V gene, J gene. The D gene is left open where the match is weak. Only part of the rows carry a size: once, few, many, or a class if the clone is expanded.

TGCGCCAGCAGCCCCCACGGTCAAGACTCCTACGAGCAGTACTTC	CASSPHGQDSYEQYF	.	many	TRBV4-3	TRBJ2-7
TGTGCCACCAGCGAGGCCGGGACTAGAGAGGATACGCAGTATTTT	CATSEAGTREDTQYF	TRBD2	.	TRBV15	TRBJ2-3
TGCAGTGCTAGAGATCGCGTGGGGAACACTAAAGCTTTCTTT	CSARDRVGNTKAFF	.	.	TRBV20-1	TRBJ1-1
TGCGCCAGCTGGTTCTCGAGCTCCTACAATGAGCAGTTCTTC	CASWFSSSYNEQFF	.	few	TRBV5-1	TRBJ2-1
TGTGCCAGCAGGAGGACTAGCGGGAGAGGGGAGACCCAGTACTTC	CASRRTSGRGETQYF	TRBD2	.	TRBV5-6	TRBJ2-5
TGCAGTGCCCAATCCGGGTACGATGAGCAGTTCTTC	CSAQSGYDEQFF	.	many	TRBV20-1	TRBJ2-1
TGTGCCAGCACCTTAAGCGGGAGTAGGTACAATGAGCAGTTCTTC	CASTLSGSRYNEQFF	TRBD2	.	TRBV7-9	TRBJ2-1
TGCAGTGCCTCTGATGGGCGGGGGGGCCCACATACGCAGTATTTT	CSASDGRGGPHTQYF	TRBD2	.	TRBV20-1	TRBJ2-3
TGCGCCAGCAGAACCGGGACAGGGGTCACGAAAGCTTTCTTT	CASRTGTGVTKAFF	TRBD1	.	TRBV10-2	TRBJ1-1
TGTGCCACCGTGGGACGGGCAAACACTGAAGCTTTCTTT	CATVGRANTEAFF	.	few	TRBV24-1	TRBJ1-1
TGTGCCAGCAATAGGGACAGGAACCAAGAGACCCAGTACTTC	CASNRDRNQETQYF	TRBD1	many	TRBV2	TRBJ2-5
TGTGCCAGCAGTTCCCCCTGGGGGTCTCAAGACGAGCAGTACTTC	CASSSPWGSQDEQYF	.	few	TRBV27	TRBJ2-7
TGTGCCAGCAGCCAAGTGGGGGCGTCACCCCTCCACTTT	CASSQVGASPLHF	.	.	TRBV3-1	TRBJ1-6
TGCGCCAGCAGCCGGAACAGGGGGCTGGATACGCAGTATTTT	CASSRNRGLDTQYF	TRBD1	many	TRBV4-3	TRBJ2-3
TGCGCCAGCAGCCGGATCGAGAGGTCAGATACCTACAATGAGCAGTTCTTC	CASSRIERSDTYNEQFF	.	.	TRBV4-3	TRBJ2-1
TGTGCCAGCAGCCCACTTGGGACAGGGGTGGCAGATACGCAGTATTTT	CASSPLGTGVADTQYF	TRBD1	.	TRBV6-2/TRBV6-3	TRBJ2-3
TGCAGTGCTAGGTCACACAGGGGCACCGGGGAGCTGTTTTTT	CSARSHRGTGELFF	TRBD1	few	TRBV20-1	TRBJ2-2
TGCAGTGCTACCACTACGGCTAACTATGGCTACACCTTC	CSATTTANYGYTF	.	many	TRBV20-1	TRBJ1-2
TGTGCCAGCAGTTGGTTTTGGCAGGGTGCCGGGGCCAACGTCCTGACTTTC	CASSWFWQGAGANVLTF	.	.	TRBV28	TRBJ2-6
TGTGCCAGCAGCTTAGGTCGTCGGACAGAACGAGAGACCCAGTACTTC	CASSLGRRTERETQYF	.	many	TRBV7-9	TRBJ2-5
TGTGCCAGCAGCCCAGGGGAAGCGGGGGCCTACGAGCAGTACTTC	CASSPGEAGAYEQYF	TRBD2	many	TRBV7-9	TRBJ2-7
TGTGCCAGCAGTTCCCTAATAACTCTGGGAGATACGCAGTATTTT	CASSSLITLGDTQYF	.	few	TRBV6-6	TRBJ2-3
TGTGCCATCAGTGACAGGGACGAAGCTGAAGCTTTCTTT	CAISDRDEAEAFF	.	many	TRBV10-3	TRBJ1-1
TGTGCCAGCAACCCGCGAGGAGGGAGCTCCTACAATGAGCAGTTCTTC	CASNPRGGSSYNEQFF	.	few	TRBV6-1	TRBJ2-1
TGTGCCAGCAGTTCAGGGACGGAAACCATCAAATACTACGAGCAGTACTTC	CASSSGTETIKYYEQYF	.	few	TRBV6-2/TRBV6-3	TRBJ2-7
TGCGCCAGCAGTGAGACAGCGAACACTGAAGCTTTCTTT	CASSETANTEAFF	.	many	TRBV4-3	TRBJ1-1
TGTGCCAGCAGTTTGGACTACGACCCGGAGGGCTACACCTTC	CASSLDYDPEGYTF	.	.	TRBV28	TRBJ1-2
TGTGCCAGCAGCTTAGCCCTAACTCCCATGGGACCCGGGGAGCTGTTTTTT	CASSLALTPMGPGELFF	.	many	TRBV11-2	TRBJ2-2
TGTGCCAGCAGGGCAGCGGGGGCTACTTATACGCAGTATTTT	CASRAAGATYTQYF	TRBD2	.	TRBV7-2	TRBJ2-3
TGTGCCAGCAGTCAACAGGGGGCCGGGGAGACCCAGTACTTC	CASSQQGAGETQYF	TRBD1	.	TRBV12-3/TRBV12-4	TRBJ2-5
TGCAGTGCTAGACCCCCGGGACAGGGATTGGAGACCCAGTACTTC	CSARPPGQGLETQYF	TRBD1	few	TRBV20-1	TRBJ2-5
TGCGCCAGCAGCTTGGGCGTTGGGGATTTGGAAAAACTGTTTTTT	CASSLGVGDLEKLFF	.	.	TRBV5-1	TRBJ1-4
TGCAGTGCAGCACCTCAGGAGACCCAGTACTTC	CSAAPQETQYF	.	many	TRBV20-1	TRBJ2-5
TGCGCCAGCAGGGACCTACTATACGAGCAGTACTTC	CASRDLLYEQYF	.	many	TRBV10-2	TRBJ2-7
TGCAGTGCTAGGACGACGGGACTGGCGGGGACCCAGTACTTC	CSARTTGLAGTQYF	.	many	TRBV20-1	TRBJ2-5
TGTGCCAGCAGTTCCCCCTCAACAGGGCACTACGAGCAGTACTTC	CASSSPSTGHYEQYF	.	many	TRBV6-5	TRBJ2-7
TGTGCCAGCAGGCGCAATCGACAGGGGGAAAAGTACTTC	CASRRNRQGEKYF	TRBD1	many	TRBV12-3/TRBV12-4	TRBJ2-7
TGCAGTGCCCTCGGACGCGCCTACAATGAGCAGTTCTTC	CSALGRAYNEQFF	.	few	TRBV20-1	TRBJ2-1
TGTGCCAGCGGCGAACTAAGCTCCTACAATGAGCAGTTCTTC	CASGELSSYNEQFF	.	many	TRBV27	TRBJ2-1
TGTGCCAGCAGCCACTCACGACTAGCGGGTAACGAGCAGTACTTC	CASSHSRLAGNEQYF	TRBD2	few	TRBV7-9	TRBJ2-7
TGCAGTGCTAGAGACCCAGGGGGGGGTGCTAACTATGGCTACACCTTC	CSARDPGGGANYGYTF	TRBD1	few	TRBV20-1	TRBJ1-2
TGTGCCACCAGCCCCCGGGGGAATCCCCAAGAGACCCAGTACTTC	CATSPRGNPQETQYF	.	.	TRBV15	TRBJ2-5
TGTGCCAGCAGTTTATACCAGGACGTCAACGAGCAGTACTTC	CASSLYQDVNEQYF	.	.	TRBV12-3/TRBV12-4	TRBJ2-7
TGCAGTGCTAGAGACGGTCGCACAGATACGCAGTATTTT	CSARDGRTDTQYF	.	.	TRBV20-1	TRBJ2-3
TGTGCCAGCAGTTTCATTCTGGGGACCCACCGGGGCAATGAGCAGTTCTTC	CASSFILGTHRGNEQFF	.	few	TRBV12-3/TRBV12-4	TRBJ2-1
TGTGCCAGTTGGGACCGCCAACCCTACGAGCAGTACTTC	CASWDRQPYEQYF	.	many	TRBV6-2/TRBV6-3	TRBJ2-7
TGTGCCAGCACCTTGACTAGCGGGAGGGCCTGGGAGCAGTTCTTC	CASTLTSGRAWEQFF	TRBD2	many	TRBV12-3/TRBV12-4	TRBJ2-1
TGTGCCAGCAGCTTAATTCCGGGACAGGGGTCGGATGGCTACACCTTC	CASSLIPGQGSDGYTF	TRBD1	few	TRBV7-2	TRBJ1-2
TGTGCCAGCAGCCAAGATAGACTAGGCACAGATACGCAGTATTTT	CASSQDRLGTDTQYF	.	.	TRBV4-2	TRBJ2-3
TGTGCCAGCAGCCAAGGTCCCGAGTTATACGAGCAGTACTTC	CASSQGPELYEQYF	.	few	TRBV3-2	TRBJ2-7
TGTGCCAGCAGCTTTCCCGGGACAGGGATTGAGACCCAGTACTTC	CASSFPGTGIETQYF	TRBD1	.	TRBV5-4	TRBJ2-5
TGTGCCAGCAGCAGACTGACGGGTGGCACCGGGGAGCTGTTTTTT	CASSRLTGGTGELFF	.	.	TRBV12-3/TRBV12-4	TRBJ2-2
TGTGCCAGCAGCCTCCAACGTTGGACTAGCGGGGCAGCACAAGAGACCCAGTACTTC	CASSLQRWTSGAAQETQYF	TRBD2	few	TRBV7-2	TRBJ2-5
TGTGCCAGCAGCGCCTCCGGGATCGGCATCAGCGGCTACACCTTC	CASSASGIGISGYTF	.	.	TRBV7-2	TRBJ1-2
TGCAGTGCTATTCGACAGTCAGGTTCAGATACGCAGTATTTT	CSAIRQSGSDTQYF	.	many	TRBV20-1	TRBJ2-3
TGTGCCAGTAGTTTCTACTCCGGGACTAGCCCAGATACGCAGTATTTT	CASSFYSGTSPDTQYF	TRBD2	.	TRBV19	TRBJ2-3
TGTGCCAGCAGCCAAGATCGGGCCGACACTGAAGCTTTCTTT	CASSQDRADTEAFF	.	few	TRBV4-2	TRBJ1-1
TGTGCCAGCAGTTACTCGTTCACCGGACGGTATAATTCACCCCTCCACTTT	CASSYSFTGRYNSPLHF	.	many	TRBV6-5	TRBJ1-6